These T cell receptor beta chains were read from a single sample in a study of T cells in Graves' hyperthyroidism and ophthalmopathy. Each CDR3 protein is one row after TCRdb ran MiXCR on the multiplex PCR reads. Here the sample spans roughly 570,000 distinct CDR3 sequences, around 46% being singletons. The specimen sequenced was peripheral blood or thyroid tissue (not recorded which). These receptors were collected from an adult woman with Graves' disease, either hyperthyroidism or ophthalmopathy (not recorded which). The CDR3 runs from the conserved cysteine through the conserved F or W. Only some rows state a clone size, as once, few, many or a class for expanded clones.

cdr3_length	v_call	clone_size	j_call	cdr3_aa
17	TRBV6-5	many	TRBJ1-6	CASSYSMLGDRNSPLHF
15	TRBV29-1	-	TRBJ1-4	CSVEITGGKNEKLFF
14	TRBV10-3	-	TRBJ2-5	CAISGGRGEETQYF
15	TRBV6-4	-	TRBJ1-1	CASSDAAGGMAEAFF
14	TRBV9	-	TRBJ2-2	CASSPETGDGELFF
11	TRBV19	-	TRBJ2-3	CAAGGMDTQYF
14	TRBV20-1	-	TRBJ1-2	CSARARLPGYGYTF
14	TRBV20-1	many	TRBJ2-5	CSATVDRERETQYF
12	TRBV11-2	many	TRBJ1-1	CASSVARGKAFF
14	TRBV7-8	once	TRBJ2-5	CASSGRGGYETQYF
16	TRBV10-3	-	TRBJ2-2	CASSEQGLGKTGELFF
18	TRBV15	-	TRBJ1-5	CATSRRTGRGVGNQPQHF
14	TRBV10-2	few	TRBJ1-3	CASARQGTQNTIYF
14	TRBV10-3	-	TRBJ1-5	CITSTGGINQPQHF
13	TRBV20-1	few	TRBJ1-2	CSAPAVTNYGYTF
12	TRBV25-1	many	TRBJ1-1	CASVAGNTEAFF
14	TRBV10-3	-	TRBJ1-5	CAISGQGQNQPQHF
16	TRBV5-4	many	TRBJ2-7	CASSAASGVLLREQYF
16	TRBV12-3/TRBV12-4	many	TRBJ2-7	CASSLKGGLGPYEQYF
13	TRBV12-3/TRBV12-4	-	TRBJ2-7	CASSVVEGYEQYF
17	TRBV5-1	-	TRBJ2-6	CASSLTGGASGANVLTF
14	TRBV25-1	-	TRBJ2-7	CASGMGGTTYEQYF
14	TRBV10-3	-	TRBJ2-7	CAISPEQGTYEQYF
14	TRBV10-3	-	TRBJ2-1	CAISEQREGREQFF
14	TRBV14	-	TRBJ2-7	CASSLTGTGDEQYF
10	TRBV2	-	TRBJ2-1	CASSYSEQFF
15	TRBV7-9	-	TRBJ1-2	CASSLGQGVWDGYTF
15	TRBV15	-	TRBJ1-2	CATSTAGGRDYGYTF
12	TRBV7-9	-	TRBJ2-1	CASSLFGDEQFF
12	TRBV7-9	-	TRBJ2-7	CVSSLWGYEQYF
15	TRBV20-1	many	TRBJ1-4	CSASTTGGDYEKLFF
12	TRBV10-3	few	TRBJ1-2	CAISGWDYGYTF
14	TRBV2	many	TRBJ1-1	CASSDSRADTEAFF
14	TRBV5-4	few	TRBJ2-3	CASSGTRGTDTQYF
13	TRBV24-1	-	TRBJ2-7	CATSGGGGYEQYF
11	TRBV12-3/TRBV12-4	-	TRBJ1-2	CASSFELGYTF
14	TRBV5-1	-	TRBJ2-7	CASSFGRMSSEQYF
14	TRBV12-3/TRBV12-4	many	TRBJ2-7	CASSPFGLSYEQYF
20	TRBV15	many	TRBJ1-4	CATSRDYGIDARSWNEKLFF
11	TRBV28	-	TRBJ2-2	CASTKDGELFF
15	TRBV5-1	-	TRBJ2-1	CASSLVGGGDTEQFF
15	TRBV5-1	few	TRBJ2-1	CASSLGGTAYNEQFF
10	TRBV29-1	-	TRBJ2-5	CSVLSETQYF
15	TRBV7-2	-	TRBJ1-5	CASSLLLDTYQPQHF
15	TRBV5-1	-	TRBJ2-7	CASSFRGRASSEQYF